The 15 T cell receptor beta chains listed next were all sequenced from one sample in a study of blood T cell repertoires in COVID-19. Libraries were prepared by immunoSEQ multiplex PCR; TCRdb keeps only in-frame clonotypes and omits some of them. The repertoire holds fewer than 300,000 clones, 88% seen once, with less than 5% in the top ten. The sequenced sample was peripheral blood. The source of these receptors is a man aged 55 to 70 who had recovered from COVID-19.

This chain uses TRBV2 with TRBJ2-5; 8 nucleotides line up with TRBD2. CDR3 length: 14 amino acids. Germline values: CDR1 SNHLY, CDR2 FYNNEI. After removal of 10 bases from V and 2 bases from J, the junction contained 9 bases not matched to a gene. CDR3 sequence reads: CATNPGGVQETQYF. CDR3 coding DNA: TGTGCCACCAACCCCGGGGGGGTTCAAGAGACCCAGTACTTC.

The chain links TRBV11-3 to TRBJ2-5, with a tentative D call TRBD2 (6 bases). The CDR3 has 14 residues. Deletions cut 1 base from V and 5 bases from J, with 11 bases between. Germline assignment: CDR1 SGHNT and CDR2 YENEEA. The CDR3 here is CASSLGPAGETQYF. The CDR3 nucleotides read TGTGCCAGCAGCTTAGGCCCAGCGGGCGAGACCCAGTACTTC.

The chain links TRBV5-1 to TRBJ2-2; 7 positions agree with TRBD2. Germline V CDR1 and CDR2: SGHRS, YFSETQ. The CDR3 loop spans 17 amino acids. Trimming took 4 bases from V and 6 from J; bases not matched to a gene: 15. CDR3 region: CASSRREAAAGAGELFF. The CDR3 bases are TGCGCCAGCAGCCGTCGGGAGGCCGCGGCGGGGGCCGGGGAGCTGTTTTTT. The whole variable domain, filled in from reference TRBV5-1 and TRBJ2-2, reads KAGVTQTPRYLIKTRGQQVTLSCSPISGHRSVSWYQQTPGQGLQFLFEYFSETQRNKGNFPGRFSGRQFSNSRSEMNVSTLELGDSALYLCASSRREAAAGAGELFFGEGSRLTVL.

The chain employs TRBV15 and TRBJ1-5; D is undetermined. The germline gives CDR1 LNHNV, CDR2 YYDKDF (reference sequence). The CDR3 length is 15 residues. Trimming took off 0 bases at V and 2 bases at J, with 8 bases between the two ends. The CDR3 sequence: CATSREREGNQPQHF. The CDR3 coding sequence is TGTGCCACCAGCAGAGAAAGGGAGGGCAATCAGCCCCAGCATTTT.

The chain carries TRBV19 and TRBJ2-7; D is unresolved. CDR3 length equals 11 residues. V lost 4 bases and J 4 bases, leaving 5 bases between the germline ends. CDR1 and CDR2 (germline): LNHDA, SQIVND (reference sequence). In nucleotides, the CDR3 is TGTGCCAGTAGTACCCAGTACGAGCAGTACTTC. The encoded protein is CASSTQYEQYF. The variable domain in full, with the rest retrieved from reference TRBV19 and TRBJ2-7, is DGGITQSPKYLFRKEGQNVTLSCEQNLNHDAMYWYRQDPGQGLRLIYYSQIVNDFQKGDIAEGYSVSREKKESFPLTVTSAQKNPTAFYLCASSTQYEQYFGPGTRLTVT.

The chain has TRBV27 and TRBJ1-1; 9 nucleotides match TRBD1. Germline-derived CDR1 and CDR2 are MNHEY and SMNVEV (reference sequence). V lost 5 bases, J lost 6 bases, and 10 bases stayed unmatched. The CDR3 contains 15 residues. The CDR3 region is CASSRLTGGYAEAFF. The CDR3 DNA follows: TGTGCCAGCAGTAGACTAACAGGGGGCTACGCTGAAGCTTTCTTT.

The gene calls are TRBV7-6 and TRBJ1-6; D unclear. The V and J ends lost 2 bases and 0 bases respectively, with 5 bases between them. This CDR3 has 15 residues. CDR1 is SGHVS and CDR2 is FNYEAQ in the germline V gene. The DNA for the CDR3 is TGTGCCAGCAGCTTAAAGAGCTCCTATAATTCACCCCTCCACTTT. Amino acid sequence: CASSLKSSYNSPLHF.

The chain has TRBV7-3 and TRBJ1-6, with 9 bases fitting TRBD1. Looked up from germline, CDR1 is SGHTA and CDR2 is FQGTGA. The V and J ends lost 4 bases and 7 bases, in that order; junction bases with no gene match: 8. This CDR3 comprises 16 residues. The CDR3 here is CASSSGQGSANSPLHF. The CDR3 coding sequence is TGTGCCAGCAGCTCGGGACAGGGAAGCGCCAATTCACCCCTCCACTTT. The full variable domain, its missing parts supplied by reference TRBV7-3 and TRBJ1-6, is GAGVSQTPSNKVTEKGKYVELRCDPISGHTALYWYRQSLGQGPEFLIYFQGTGAADDSGLPNDRFFAVRPEGSVSTLKIQRTERGDSAVYLCASSSGQGSANSPLHFGNGTRLTVT.

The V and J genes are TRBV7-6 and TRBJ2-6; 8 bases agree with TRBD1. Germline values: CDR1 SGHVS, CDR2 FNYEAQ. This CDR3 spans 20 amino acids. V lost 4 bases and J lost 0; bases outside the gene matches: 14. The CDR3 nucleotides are TGTGCCAGCAGCTATAAGGCGATGGACAGGGAGTTCTCTGGGGCCAACGTCCTGACTTTC. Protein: CASSYKAMDREFSGANVLTF.

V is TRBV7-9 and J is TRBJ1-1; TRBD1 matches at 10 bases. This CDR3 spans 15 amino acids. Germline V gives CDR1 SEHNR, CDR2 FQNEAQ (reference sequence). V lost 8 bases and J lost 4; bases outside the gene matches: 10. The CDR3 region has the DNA TGTGCCAGCGGACGGGACCGGGACAGGGGCACTGAAGCTTTCTTT. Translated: CASGRDRDRGTEAFF.

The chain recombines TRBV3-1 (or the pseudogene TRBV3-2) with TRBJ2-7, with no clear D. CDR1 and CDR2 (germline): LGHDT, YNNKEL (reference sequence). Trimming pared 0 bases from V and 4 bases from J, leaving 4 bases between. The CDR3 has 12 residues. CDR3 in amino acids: CASSQDKYEQYF. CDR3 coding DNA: TGTGCCAGCAGCCAAGATAAATACGAGCAGTACTTC.

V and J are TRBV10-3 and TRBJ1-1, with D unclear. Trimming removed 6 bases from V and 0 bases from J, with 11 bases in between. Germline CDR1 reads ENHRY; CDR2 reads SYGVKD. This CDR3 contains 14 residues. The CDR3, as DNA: TGTGCCATCAGCTTACACAACCTGAACACTGAAGCTTTCTTT. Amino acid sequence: CAISLHNLNTEAFF.

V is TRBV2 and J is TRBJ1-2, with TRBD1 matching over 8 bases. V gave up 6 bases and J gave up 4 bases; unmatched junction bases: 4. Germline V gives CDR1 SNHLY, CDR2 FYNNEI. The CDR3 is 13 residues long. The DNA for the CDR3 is TGTGCCAGCAGAGACGACAGGGGCTATGGCTACACCTTC. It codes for CASRDDRGYGYTF.

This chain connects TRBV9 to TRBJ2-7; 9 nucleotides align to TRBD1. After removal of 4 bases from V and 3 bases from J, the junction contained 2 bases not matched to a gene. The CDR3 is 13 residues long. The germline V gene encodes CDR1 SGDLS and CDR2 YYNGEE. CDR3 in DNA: TGTGCCAGCAGCTCGGGACAGGGCTACGAGCAGTACTTC. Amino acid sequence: CASSSGQGYEQYF.

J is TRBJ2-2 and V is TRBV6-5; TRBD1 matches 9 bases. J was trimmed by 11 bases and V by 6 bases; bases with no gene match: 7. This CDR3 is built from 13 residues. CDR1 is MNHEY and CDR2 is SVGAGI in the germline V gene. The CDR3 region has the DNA TGTGCCAGCAGCTCGACAGGGGGAGGTGAGCTGTTTTTT. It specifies CASSSTGGGELFF.